The clone carrying this TCR beta chain was counted only a few times. The germline gives CDR1 LGHNA, CDR2 YSLEER. The germline V and J ends were trimmed by 3 bases and 6 bases, with 11 bases remaining between them. The CDR3 totals 13 residues. This sample was included in a study of shared T cell receptors in the human thymus. Libraries were prepared by immunoSEQ multiplex PCR; TCRdb keeps only in-frame clonotypes and omits some of them. The data contain 650,000 to 950,000 clones, around 85% of them seen just once; the ten biggest clones take up 0.008% to 0.011%. These sequences were also reported in another study, on human thymus T cells.

The chain uses TRBV4-3 and TRBJ1-1; a possible D gene is TRBD1 (5 bases). The sample was thymocytes. This TCR came from a girl under three years old with a congenital heart defect. CDR3 residues: CASSQSGGAEAFF. The CDR3, as DNA: TGCGCCAGCAGCCAGTCTGGGGGGGCTGAAGCTTTCTTT.